This T cell receptor (beta chain) was identified in a study of vaccination effects on CD4 cells after COVID-19. Study summary: Two-dose BNT162b2 or mRNA-1273 vaccination was given to participants. Notes on the study in general: Infection-derived and vaccine-derived clones contracted markedly late after vaccination.

Under the ViraFEST assay, PBMC were stimulated with viral peptide pools so that antigen-specific CD4+ T cells expanded. Sequencing was performed afterwards. Culture proceeded for more than nine days, and CD4+ T cells were then isolated. SARS-CoV-2 infected the person between March and December 2020, as confirmed by PCR. Both day 3 and day 7 saw half the medium replaced with IL-2 medium. This clone was recorded a few times. No antigen is known for it. This CDR3 has 15 amino acids. The V gene's germline CDR1 is MGHRA and CDR2 YSYEKL. V was trimmed by 2 bases and J by 4 bases, leaving 12 bases between them. Data came from immunoSEQ multiplex PCR; TCRdb stores just in-frame clones and leaves some out. Of 20,000 to 30,000 clones in the sample, 69% are singletons; the top ten hold roughly 18%.

This sample comprised CD4+ T cells from PBMCs cultured with SARS-CoV-2 spike peptides, obtained before COVID-19 vaccination. The origin of this receptor is a human donor who had a prior SARS-CoV-2 infection. V usage is TRBV4-1 and J usage is TRBJ1-5, with D possibly TRBD1 on 6 matching bases. The CDR3 sequence is CASSQSDRLNQPQHF. In DNA, the CDR3 is TGCGCCAGCAGCCAATCTGACAGGCTTAATCAGCCCCAGCATTTT.